This T cell receptor (beta chain) was found in a study of T cell changes during pregnancy in multiple sclerosis. Libraries were prepared by immunoSEQ multiplex PCR; TCRdb keeps only in-frame clonotypes and omits some of them. The table shows roughly 45,000 clones, with about nine tenths occurring only once. V lost 2 bases and J lost 3, with 14 bases in between. CDR1 and CDR2 from the germline V gene are SGHRS and YFSETQ. The CDR3 covers 15 residues. The TCR was taken from a female donor in good health, enrolled as a control in a pregnancy study. The chain has TRBV5-1 and TRBJ1-1; TRBD1 is a possible D gene (5 bases). The source material was peripheral blood, sampled in the second trimester of pregnancy. The CDR3, as DNA: TGCGCCAGCAGCTTAAGCGGGGGATCGTACACTGAAGCTTTCTTT. It translates to CASSLSGGSYTEAFF.